Listed below are T cell receptor beta chains from one sample, sequenced in a study of T cell changes during pregnancy in multiple sclerosis. The repertoire was sequenced with immunoSEQ multiplex PCR; TCRdb's copy has only in-frame clones and lacks some. The sample records tens of thousands of clones, 93% being singletons. Source: CD8+ T cells from peripheral blood mononuclear cells, taken in the second trimester of pregnancy. The receptors come from a female donor with multiple sclerosis, enrolled in a pregnancy study. Both conserved end residues are part of each CDR3. Each record gives: clone size, V gene, J gene, D gene, CDR3 protein, CDR3 DNA. D genes are given only for firm matches. Where a row states a size, it is once, few, many or the class of an expanded clone; other rows omit it.

clone_size: -; v_call: TRBV11-2; j_call: TRBJ2-2; d_call: -; cdr3_aa: CASSLPGGTGELFF; cdr3_nt: TGTGCCAGCAGCTTACCCGGGGGCACCGGGGAGCTGTTTTTT
clone_size: -; v_call: TRBV14; j_call: TRBJ2-3; d_call: -; cdr3_aa: CASSQPEGTSIGTQYF; cdr3_nt: TGTGCCAGCAGCCAACCCGAGGGGACATCAATAGGGACGCAGTATTTT
clone_size: -; v_call: TRBV6-5; j_call: TRBJ2-2; d_call: -; cdr3_aa: CASSGGGPGELFF; cdr3_nt: TGTGCCAGCAGTGGTGGGGGCCCCGGGGAGCTGTTTTTT
clone_size: -; v_call: TRBV18; j_call: TRBJ2-7; d_call: -; cdr3_aa: CASAPVGSSYEQYF; cdr3_nt: TGTGCCAGCGCGCCGGTGGGGAGCTCCTACGAGCAGTACTTC
clone_size: -; v_call: TRBV7-3; j_call: TRBJ2-3; d_call: TRBD2; cdr3_aa: CASSSTGGPRDTQYF; cdr3_nt: TGTGCCAGCAGCTCGACGGGAGGCCCTAGGGATACGCAGTATTTT
clone_size: -; v_call: TRBV4-1; j_call: TRBJ1-5; d_call: -; cdr3_aa: CASSQDGVSNQPQHF; cdr3_nt: TGCGCCAGCAGCCAAGACGGGGTTAGCAATCAGCCCCAGCATTTT
clone_size: -; v_call: TRBV10-2; j_call: TRBJ2-7; d_call: -; cdr3_aa: CASSLGLISYEQYF; cdr3_nt: TGCGCCAGCAGTTTGGGACTGATCTCCTACGAGCAGTACTTC
clone_size: -; v_call: TRBV5-8; j_call: TRBJ1-3; d_call: -; cdr3_aa: CASRDRSFSGNTIYF; cdr3_nt: TGTGCCAGCAGGGACAGATCGTTCTCTGGAAACACCATATATTTT
clone_size: -; v_call: TRBV27; j_call: TRBJ2-2; d_call: -; cdr3_aa: CASSPGLNTGELFF; cdr3_nt: TGTGCCAGCAGTCCAGGCCTCAACACCGGGGAGCTGTTTTTT
clone_size: -; v_call: TRBV7-3; j_call: TRBJ1-4; d_call: -; cdr3_aa: CASSLGGRDEKLFF; cdr3_nt: TGTGCCAGCAGCTTAGGAGGGCGTGATGAAAAACTGTTTTTT
clone_size: -; v_call: TRBV7-3; j_call: TRBJ2-5; d_call: TRBD1; cdr3_aa: CASSIRGRLGETQYF; cdr3_nt: TGTGCCAGCAGCATCAGGGGGCGACTGGGGGAGACCCAGTACTTC
clone_size: -; v_call: TRBV5-1; j_call: TRBJ2-1; d_call: TRBD2; cdr3_aa: CASTPGTSGVDEQFF; cdr3_nt: TGCGCCAGCACCCCAGGGACTAGCGGTGTGGATGAGCAGTTCTTC
clone_size: -; v_call: TRBV27; j_call: TRBJ1-5; d_call: -; cdr3_aa: CASSSGTLEPQHF; cdr3_nt: TGTGCCAGCAGTTCCGGGACACTTGAGCCCCAGCATTTT
clone_size: -; v_call: TRBV7-9; j_call: TRBJ2-7; d_call: -; cdr3_aa: CASSPSQGFDYEQYF; cdr3_nt: TGTGCCAGCAGCCCCAGCCAGGGATTCGACTACGAGCAGTACTTC
clone_size: -; v_call: TRBV9; j_call: TRBJ1-3; d_call: -; cdr3_aa: CASSSRTASSGNTIYF; cdr3_nt: TGTGCCAGCAGCTCCCGGACAGCGAGCTCTGGAAACACCATATATTTT
clone_size: -; v_call: TRBV5-6; j_call: TRBJ2-7; d_call: TRBD1; cdr3_aa: CASSPGTVLYEQYF; cdr3_nt: TGTGCCAGCAGCCCCGGGACAGTTTTATACGAGCAGTACTTC
clone_size: -; v_call: TRBV6-1; j_call: TRBJ2-1; d_call: TRBD2; cdr3_aa: CASSGTSGSDEQFF; cdr3_nt: TGTGCCAGCAGTGGGACTAGCGGGAGCGATGAGCAGTTCTTC
clone_size: few; v_call: TRBV5-4; j_call: TRBJ2-7; d_call: -; cdr3_aa: CASSLGPGAGEQYF; cdr3_nt: TGTGCCAGCAGCTTGGGCCCAGGGGCGGGCGAGCAGTACTTC
clone_size: -; v_call: TRBV5-1; j_call: TRBJ2-5; d_call: -; cdr3_aa: CASSAGLGGQETQYF; cdr3_nt: TGCGCCAGCAGCGCGGGACTTGGGGGCCAAGAGACCCAGTACTTC
clone_size: -; v_call: TRBV7-7; j_call: TRBJ2-7; d_call: TRBD2; cdr3_aa: CASSPGLAAYVEQYF; cdr3_nt: TGTGCCAGCAGCCCGGGACTAGCGGCCTACGTGGAGCAGTACTTC
clone_size: -; v_call: TRBV7-9; j_call: TRBJ2-3; d_call: TRBD2; cdr3_aa: CASSPGGTSGSSDTQYF; cdr3_nt: TGTGCCAGCAGCCCAGGGGGGACTAGCGGGAGTTCAGATACGCAGTATTTT
clone_size: -; v_call: TRBV29-1; j_call: TRBJ1-2; d_call: TRBD1; cdr3_aa: CSVQGGYGYTF; cdr3_nt: TGCAGCGTCCAGGGGGGCTATGGCTACACCTTC
clone_size: -; v_call: TRBV15; j_call: TRBJ2-1; d_call: TRBD1; cdr3_aa: CATSVGGTGENEQFF; cdr3_nt: TGTGCCACCAGCGTGGGTGGGACAGGGGAGAATGAGCAGTTCTTC
clone_size: -; v_call: TRBV27; j_call: TRBJ2-1; d_call: TRBD1; cdr3_aa: CASSLRDRVGEQFF; cdr3_nt: TGTGCCAGCAGTTTAAGGGACAGGGTGGGTGAGCAGTTCTTC
clone_size: -; v_call: TRBV9; j_call: TRBJ2-7; d_call: TRBD2; cdr3_aa: CASSGTGTSAVTTWEQYF; cdr3_nt: TGTGCCAGCAGCGGGACCGGGACTAGCGCAGTGACGACGTGGGAGCAGTACTTC
clone_size: -; v_call: TRBV15; j_call: TRBJ1-5; d_call: -; cdr3_aa: CATSRGMGLGQPQHF; cdr3_nt: TGTGCCACCAGCAGAGGTATGGGACTAGGTCAGCCCCAGCATTTT
clone_size: -; v_call: TRBV6-1; j_call: TRBJ1-1; d_call: -; cdr3_aa: CASSPVVSAEAFF; cdr3_nt: TGTGCCAGCAGCCCGGTGGTAAGCGCCGAAGCTTTCTTT
clone_size: -; v_call: TRBV5-6; j_call: TRBJ2-2; d_call: TRBD2; cdr3_aa: CASSSTSGAPPGELFF; cdr3_nt: TGTGCCAGCAGCTCGACTAGCGGGGCGCCTCCCGGGGAGCTGTTTTTT
clone_size: -; v_call: TRBV18; j_call: TRBJ1-5; d_call: -; cdr3_aa: CASGGGRDQPQHF; cdr3_nt: TGTGCCAGCGGAGGTGGGAGGGATCAGCCCCAGCATTTT
clone_size: -; v_call: TRBV7-8; j_call: TRBJ2-1; d_call: TRBD1; cdr3_aa: CASSLVDRGPRNEQFF; cdr3_nt: TGTGCCAGCAGCTTAGTGGACAGGGGGCCGAGGAATGAGCAGTTCTTC
clone_size: -; v_call: TRBV28; j_call: TRBJ2-3; d_call: TRBD2; cdr3_aa: CATSTGREGIYDTQYF; cdr3_nt: TGTGCCACCTCGACGGGGCGGGAGGGCATTTACGATACGCAGTATTTT
clone_size: -; v_call: TRBV19; j_call: TRBJ1-1; d_call: -; cdr3_aa: CASKGQRNTEAFF; cdr3_nt: TGTGCCAGTAAAGGACAGCGGAACACTGAAGCTTTCTTT
clone_size: -; v_call: TRBV5-1; j_call: TRBJ2-3; d_call: -; cdr3_aa: CASSLRESTDTQYF; cdr3_nt: TGCGCCAGCAGCTTGCGGGAGAGCACAGATACGCAGTATTTT
clone_size: -; v_call: TRBV13; j_call: TRBJ2-7; d_call: -; cdr3_aa: CASSLGLYEQYF; cdr3_nt: TGTGCCAGCAGCTTGGGGCTCTACGAGCAGTACTTC
clone_size: -; v_call: TRBV6-5; j_call: TRBJ1-6; d_call: -; cdr3_aa: CASSSNRESPLHF; cdr3_nt: TGTGCCAGCAGCTCTAACAGGGAGTCACCCCTCCACTTT
clone_size: -; v_call: TRBV28; j_call: TRBJ2-4; d_call: TRBD2; cdr3_aa: CASSSSGGVQYF; cdr3_nt: TGTGCCAGCAGTTCATCTGGGGGGGTTCAGTACTTC
clone_size: -; v_call: TRBV2; j_call: TRBJ2-7; d_call: -; cdr3_aa: CATPKLGQRSSYEQYF; cdr3_nt: TGTGCCACCCCAAAGTTGGGGCAAAGGAGCTCCTACGAGCAGTACTTC
clone_size: once; v_call: TRBV9; j_call: TRBJ1-3; d_call: -; cdr3_aa: CASSVDSLRDDGNTIYF; cdr3_nt: TGTGCCAGCAGCGTAGACTCTCTGCGGGACGATGGAAACACCATATATTTT
clone_size: -; v_call: TRBV5-1; j_call: TRBJ2-3; d_call: -; cdr3_aa: CASRRETGNTQYF; cdr3_nt: TGCGCCAGCAGACGGGAGACAGGGAACACGCAGTATTTT
clone_size: -; v_call: TRBV7-9; j_call: TRBJ2-2; d_call: -; cdr3_aa: CAKRGGNTGELFF; cdr3_nt: TGTGCCAAGAGAGGGGGTAACACCGGGGAGCTGTTTTTT
clone_size: -; v_call: TRBV27; j_call: TRBJ2-7; d_call: TRBD2; cdr3_aa: CASSYSGALSYEQYF; cdr3_nt: TGTGCCAGCAGTTATAGCGGGGCCCTCTCCTACGAGCAGTACTTC